A selection of T cell receptor beta chains follows, all from one sample in a study of blood T cell repertoires in COVID-19. Profiled with immunoSEQ multiplex PCR; TCRdb holds only in-frame clones, not every one. In the table there are approximately 99,000 clones, 88% of which are singletons. Material: peripheral blood. The receptors come from a human donor in a cohort sampled during active COVID-19. CDR3s include the opening cysteine and the closing phenylalanine or tryptophan. D genes are given only for firm matches. Clone size is not always given. Where it is, it says once, few, many or a class for expanded clones.

d_gene | j_gene | abundance | v_gene | CDR3nt | CDR3aa
. | TRBJ1-2 | . | TRBV4-1 | TGCGCCAGCAGCCAGCCCAGACAGACTAACTATGGCTACACCTTC | CASSQPRQTNYGYTF
TRBD1 | TRBJ1-1 | . | TRBV6-5 | TGTGCCAGCAGCGAGGGGACAGGGGGGGCTTTCTTT | CASSEGTGGAFF
. | TRBJ2-4 | . | TRBV10-3 | TGTGCCATCAGTGGAGAGGGTATCATTCAGTACTTC | CAISGEGIIQYF
TRBD2 | TRBJ2-1 | . | TRBV2 | TGTGCCAGCAGTCCCCGGGGACTAGCGGGAGGGGCCAACAATGAGCAGTTCTTC | CASSPRGLAGGANNEQFF
. | TRBJ1-5 | . | TRBV15 | TGTGCCACCTGTGGCAGGGTAGGTCAGCCCCAGCATTTT | CATCGRVGQPQHF
TRBD1 | TRBJ1-1 | . | TRBV6-5 | TGTGCCAGCAGTCCCCTACAGGGGGCGAACACTGAAGCTTTCTTT | CASSPLQGANTEAFF
TRBD1 | TRBJ1-2 | . | TRBV3-1/TRBV3-2 | TGTGCCAGCAGCTTCATGGGACAGGCAGCGTACTTCTTC | CASSFMGQAAYFF
. | TRBJ1-2 | . | TRBV19 | TGTGCCAGTATTCACTCGGACGGAGGGAACTATGGCTACACCTTC | CASIHSDGGNYGYTF
TRBD1 | TRBJ1-5 | . | TRBV2 | TGTGCCAGCATGAAGGGGGCTTCTCAGCCCCAGCATTTT | CASMKGASQPQHF
TRBD2 | TRBJ2-7 | . | TRBV4-1 | TGCGCCAGCAGCCATACGGGGGGTCCCGGGGCCCGCGAGCAGTACTTC | CASSHTGGPGAREQYF
. | TRBJ2-3 | . | TRBV6-1 | TGTGCCAGCAGTGAAGTAGGGGGTATCGCCCCGAACACAGATACGCAGTATTTT | CASSEVGGIAPNTDTQYF
. | TRBJ1-1 | . | TRBV7-3 | TGTGCCAGCGGCGGGTCCGGGAACACTGAAGCTTTCTTT | CASGGSGNTEAFF
TRBD1 | TRBJ2-3 | . | TRBV29-1 | TGCAGCGTCCCCCTCGGACAGGGGTTAGATACGCAGTATTTT | CSVPLGQGLDTQYF
TRBD1 | TRBJ2-7 | . | TRBV6-5 | TGTGCCAGCAGTTACGACAGGGGGTCCTACGAGCAGTACTTC | CASSYDRGSYEQYF
TRBD1 | TRBJ1-2 | . | TRBV19 | TGTGCCAGTACCGGGACAGGGGGCTATGGCTACACCTTC | CASTGTGGYGYTF
TRBD2 | TRBJ2-5 | . | TRBV3-1/TRBV3-2 | TGTGCCAGCAGCCAACTAGCGGCTCAAGAGACCCAGTACTTC | CASSQLAAQETQYF
TRBD1 | TRBJ1-1 | . | TRBV29-1 | TGCAGCGCGATACAGGGGTACACTGAAGCTTTCTTT | CSAIQGYTEAFF
. | TRBJ2-2 | . | TRBV5-1 | TGCGCCAGCAGCTTGTCAGCCAGGACGAACACCGGGGAGCTGTTTTTT | CASSLSARTNTGELFF
. | TRBJ2-5 | few | TRBV3-1/TRBV3-2 | TGTGCCAGCAGCCAAGCTCGAGGGACCCAGTACTTC | CASSQARGTQYF
TRBD1 | TRBJ1-3 | . | TRBV29-1 | TGCAGCGCCCAGGGGGCTGGTAACACCATATATTTT | CSAQGAGNTIYF
TRBD1 | TRBJ1-2 | . | TRBV7-9 | TGTGCCAGCAGTTATCAGGGGGCGGCGAATGGCTACACCTTC | CASSYQGAANGYTF
TRBD1 | TRBJ1-3 | . | TRBV9 | TGTGCCAGCAGCCAGGGGGCAGCTGGAAACACCATATATTTT | CASSQGAAGNTIYF
. | TRBJ2-1 | . | TRBV29-1 | TGCAGCGTTGTAGGTGACACTTTGAGCTCCTACAATGAGCAGTTCTTC | CSVVGDTLSSYNEQFF
TRBD2 | TRBJ2-2 | . | TRBV6-5 | TGTGCCAGCAGTTCGACTAGCGGGAGTAACACCGGGGAGCTGTTTTTT | CASSSTSGSNTGELFF
. | TRBJ1-4 | many | TRBV2 | TGTGCCAGCAGTGCACTTATCGCAACTAATGAAAAACTGTTTTTT | CASSALIATNEKLFF
TRBD2 | TRBJ2-5 | . | TRBV5-1 | TGCGCCAGCAGCTTGGGGACTAGCGGGAGTTGGGAGACCCAGTACTTC | CASSLGTSGSWETQYF
. | TRBJ1-3 | . | TRBV3-1/TRBV3-2 | TGTGCCAGCAGCCAAGAAGGGGAGGGTGGAAACACCATATATTTT | CASSQEGEGGNTIYF
TRBD1 | TRBJ1-6 | . | TRBV14 | TGTGCCAGCAGCCCTTCCGGGACAGGGAAGAAAAATTCACCCCTCCACTTT | CASSPSGTGKKNSPLHF
. | TRBJ2-7 | . | TRBV7-2 | TGTGCCAGCAGCTTAGGGGGAGGAGGATGGTACGAGCAGTACTTC | CASSLGGGGWYEQYF
. | TRBJ1-1 | . | TRBV5-1 | TGCGCCAGCAGCTTGCAGGAAGCCATCCCAGCTTTCTTT | CASSLQEAIPAFF
TRBD1 | TRBJ2-1 | . | TRBV5-6 | TGTGCCAGCAGCTACGGACAGGTCTCCTACAATGAGCAGTTCTTC | CASSYGQVSYNEQFF